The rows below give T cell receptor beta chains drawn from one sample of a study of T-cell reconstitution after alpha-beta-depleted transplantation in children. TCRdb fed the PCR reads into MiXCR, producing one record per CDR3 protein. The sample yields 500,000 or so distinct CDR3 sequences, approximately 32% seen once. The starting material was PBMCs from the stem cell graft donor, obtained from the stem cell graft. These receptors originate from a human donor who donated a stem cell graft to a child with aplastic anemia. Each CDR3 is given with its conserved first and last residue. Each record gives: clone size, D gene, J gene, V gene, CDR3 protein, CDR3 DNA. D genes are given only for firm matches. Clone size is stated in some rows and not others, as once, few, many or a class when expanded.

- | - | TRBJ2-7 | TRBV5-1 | CASSLGAGFTYEQYF | TGCGCCAGCAGCTTGGGCGCGGGATTTACCTACGAGCAGTACTTC
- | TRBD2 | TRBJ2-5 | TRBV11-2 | CASSPHPTSGGLQETQYF | TGTGCCAGCAGCCCCCACCCAACTAGCGGAGGGTTACAAGAGACCCAGTACTTC
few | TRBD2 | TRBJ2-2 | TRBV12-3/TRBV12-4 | CASSSPGTSNTGELFF | TGTGCCAGCAGTTCCCCCGGGACTAGTAACACCGGGGAGCTGTTTTTT
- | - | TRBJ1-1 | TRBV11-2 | CASSLIPHQNTEAFF | TGTGCCAGCAGCTTAATTCCCCACCAGAACACTGAAGCTTTCTTT
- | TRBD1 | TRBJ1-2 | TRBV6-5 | CASSYGTGDNYGYTF | TGTGCCAGCAGTTACGGGACAGGGGACAACTATGGCTACACCTTC
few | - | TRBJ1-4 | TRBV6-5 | CASSYRGRPVEKLFF | TGTGCCAGCAGTTACCGGGGGCGACCCGTTGAAAAACTGTTTTTT
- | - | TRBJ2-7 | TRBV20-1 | CSAPPPLVRGREQYF | TGCAGTGCTCCCCCACCACTAGTTCGAGGTAGGGAGCAGTACTTC
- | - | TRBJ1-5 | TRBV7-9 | CASSLGSSTGQPQHF | TGTGCCAGCAGCTTAGGTTCTTCGACGGGTCAGCCCCAGCATTTT
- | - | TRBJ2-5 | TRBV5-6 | CASNPGLGYLQETQYF | TGTGCCAGCAACCCGGGGCTGGGTTACTTACAAGAGACCCAGTACTTC
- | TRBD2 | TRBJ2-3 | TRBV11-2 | CASTRLAGVVGDTQYF | TGTGCCAGCACACGATTAGCGGGAGTGGTGGGGGATACGCAGTATTTT
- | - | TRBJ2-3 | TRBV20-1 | CSARDRVLSTDTQYF | TGCAGTGCTAGAGATAGGGTCCTCTCCACAGATACGCAGTATTTT
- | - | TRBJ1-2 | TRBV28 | CASQGNEGYGYTF | TGTGCCAGCCAGGGTAATGAAGGATATGGCTACACCTTC
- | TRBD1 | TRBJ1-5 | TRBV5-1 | CASSMTGDSNQPQHF | TGCGCCAGCAGCATGACAGGGGATAGCAATCAGCCCCAGCATTTT
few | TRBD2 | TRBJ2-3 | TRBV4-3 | CASSQVAGGPADTQYF | TGCGCCAGCAGCCAAGTGGCGGGAGGGCCCGCAGATACGCAGTATTTT
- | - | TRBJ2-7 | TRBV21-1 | CASSKAPGGSYEQYF | TGTGCCAGCAGCAAAGCACCAGGGGGCTCCTACGAGCAGTACTTC
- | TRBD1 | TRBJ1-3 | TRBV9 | CASSAGTGSGNTIYF | TGTGCCAGCAGCGCCGGGACAGGGTCTGGAAACACCATATATTTT
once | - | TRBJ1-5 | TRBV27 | CASSLGGRLGNQPQHF | TGTGCCAGCAGTCTCGGGGGAAGGTTAGGCAATCAGCCCCAGCATTTT
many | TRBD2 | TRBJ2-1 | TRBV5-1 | CASSLADSYNEQFF | TGCGCCAGCAGCCTAGCGGACTCCTACAATGAGCAGTTCTTC
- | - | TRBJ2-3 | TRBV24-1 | CATSAQGGLADTQYF | TGTGCCACCAGTGCCCAGGGCGGGTTGGCTGATACGCAGTATTTT
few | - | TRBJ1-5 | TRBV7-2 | CASSLARGNDQPQHF | TGTGCCAGCAGCTTAGCAAGAGGGAACGATCAGCCCCAGCATTTT
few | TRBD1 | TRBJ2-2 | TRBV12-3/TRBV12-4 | CASRRIRTGWELFF | TGTGCCAGCAGGAGAATCCGGACAGGGTGGGAGCTGTTTTTT
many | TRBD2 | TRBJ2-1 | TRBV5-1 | CASSLAASGGRDEQFF | TGCGCCAGCAGCTTGGCGGCTAGCGGAGGTAGGGATGAGCAGTTCTTC
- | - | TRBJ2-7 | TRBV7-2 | CASSIATSSYEQYF | TGTGCCAGCAGCATAGCGACGAGCTCCTACGAGCAGTACTTC
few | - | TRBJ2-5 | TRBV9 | CASSPLGGPGETQYF | TGTGCCAGCAGCCCCCTCGGAGGGCCGGGGGAGACCCAGTACTTC
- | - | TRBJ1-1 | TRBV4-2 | CASSQDRGGSEAFF | TGTGCCAGCAGCCAAGATCGGGGGGGATCTGAAGCTTTCTTT
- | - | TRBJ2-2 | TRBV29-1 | CSAVGRSNTGELFF | TGCAGCGCTGTTGGCAGGAGTAACACCGGGGAGCTGTTTTTT
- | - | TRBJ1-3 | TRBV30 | CAWIGTTQPNTIYF | TGTGCCTGGATCGGGACCACCCAACCTAACACCATATATTTT
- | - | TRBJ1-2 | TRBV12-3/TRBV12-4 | CASSFGTLGGYTF | TGTGCCAGCAGTTTTGGGACCCTGGGTGGCTACACCTTC
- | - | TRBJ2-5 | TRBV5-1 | CASSRTSVLETQYF | TGCGCCAGCAGTCGAACTTCGGTGCTCGAGACCCAGTACTTC
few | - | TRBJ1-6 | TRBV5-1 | CASSPKDSYNSPLHF | TGCGCCAGCAGCCCCAAGGACAGTTATAATTCACCCCTCCACTTT
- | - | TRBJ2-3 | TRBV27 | CASSWRGPGVADTQYF | TGTGCCAGCAGTTGGAGGGGGCCCGGCGTCGCAGATACGCAGTATTTT
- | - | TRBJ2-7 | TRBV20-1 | CSAPGTTYEQYF | TGCAGTGCCCCCGGGACAACCTACGAGCAGTACTTC
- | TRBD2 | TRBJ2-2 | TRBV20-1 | CSAGRGGTSTGELFF | TGCAGTGCTGGTCGAGGTGGGACTAGTACCGGGGAGCTGTTTTTT
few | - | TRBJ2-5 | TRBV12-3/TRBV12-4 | CASSRGPQTQYF | TGTGCCAGTTCTAGGGGCCCCCAGACCCAGTACTTC
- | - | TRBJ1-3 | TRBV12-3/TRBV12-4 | CASSLERYSGNTIYF | TGTGCCAGCAGTTTAGAGCGGTACTCTGGAAACACCATATATTTT
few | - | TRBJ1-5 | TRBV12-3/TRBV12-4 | CASSRDGLRQPQHF | TGTGCCAGCAGCAGGGATGGGTTAAGGCAGCCCCAGCATTTT
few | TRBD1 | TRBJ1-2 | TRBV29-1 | CSVEDRGHYGYTF | TGCAGCGTTGAAGACAGGGGGCACTATGGCTACACCTTC
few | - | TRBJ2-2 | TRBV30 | CAWSVASANTGELFF | TGTGCCTGGAGTGTAGCTAGCGCCAACACCGGGGAGCTGTTTTTT
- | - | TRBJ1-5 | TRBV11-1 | CASSSGEGGIGWPQHF | TGTGCCAGCAGCTCGGGGGAAGGGGGGATTGGTTGGCCCCAGCATTTT
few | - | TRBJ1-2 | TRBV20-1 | CSASRFEGGYTF | TGCAGTGCTAGTCGTTTCGAGGGAGGCTACACCTTC
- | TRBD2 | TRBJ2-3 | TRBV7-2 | CASSSARLAGTTDTQYF | TGTGCCAGCAGCTCCGCCCGACTAGCTGGGACCACAGATACGCAGTATTTT
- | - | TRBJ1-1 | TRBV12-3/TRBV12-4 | CASSGGEGLSMNTEAFF | TGTGCCAGCAGCGGGGGGGAGGGTCTTAGCATGAACACTGAAGCTTTCTTT
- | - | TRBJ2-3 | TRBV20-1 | CCAREGWGALSTDTQYF | TGCTGTGCTAGAGAAGGTTGGGGGGCGCTTAGCACAGATACGCAGTATTTT
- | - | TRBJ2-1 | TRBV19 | CASSLFPTAGYNEQFF | TGTGCCAGTAGTTTGTTTCCGACAGCCGGGTACAATGAGCAGTTCTTC
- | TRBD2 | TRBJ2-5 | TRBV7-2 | CASSYRGGETQYF | TGTGCCAGCAGTTATAGGGGAGGGGAGACCCAGTACTTC
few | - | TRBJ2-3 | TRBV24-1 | CATSDPYPGLTDTQYF | TGTGCCACCAGTGACCCCTATCCCGGCCTCACAGATACGCAGTATTTT
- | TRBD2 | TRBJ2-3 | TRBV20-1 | CSAPRASGGTDTQYF | TGCAGTGCTCCGAGGGCTAGCGGGGGCACAGATACGCAGTATTTT
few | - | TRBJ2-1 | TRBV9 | CASSWTRESSYNEQFF | TGTGCCAGCAGCTGGACCCGGGAAAGCTCCTACAATGAGCAGTTCTTC
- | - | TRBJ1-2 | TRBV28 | CASIDTDRFNNYGYTF | TGTGCCAGCATCGACACCGACCGCTTTAATAACTATGGCTACACCTTC
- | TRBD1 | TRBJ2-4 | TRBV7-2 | CASSSPTQGAVNIQYF | TGTGCCAGCAGCTCGCCCACACAGGGGGCGGTAAACATTCAGTACTTC
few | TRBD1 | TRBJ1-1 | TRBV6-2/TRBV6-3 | CASRPRGQAGAEAFF | TGTGCCAGCAGACCAAGAGGACAGGCCGGGGCTGAAGCTTTCTTT
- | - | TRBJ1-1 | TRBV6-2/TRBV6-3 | CASTLHGPKSGAHTEAFF | TGTGCCAGCACCCTACATGGCCCAAAGTCGGGGGCGCACACTGAAGCTTTCTTT
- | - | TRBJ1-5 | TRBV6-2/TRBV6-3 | CASTSNTWQHSSPRSQPQHF | TGTGCCAGCACTTCAAATACGTGGCAGCATTCAAGCCCCAGGAGTCAGCCCCAGCATTTT
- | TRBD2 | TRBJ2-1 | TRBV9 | CASTSYSGFTYNEQFF | TGTGCCAGCACCTCGTATAGCGGGTTTACCTACAATGAGCAGTTCTTC